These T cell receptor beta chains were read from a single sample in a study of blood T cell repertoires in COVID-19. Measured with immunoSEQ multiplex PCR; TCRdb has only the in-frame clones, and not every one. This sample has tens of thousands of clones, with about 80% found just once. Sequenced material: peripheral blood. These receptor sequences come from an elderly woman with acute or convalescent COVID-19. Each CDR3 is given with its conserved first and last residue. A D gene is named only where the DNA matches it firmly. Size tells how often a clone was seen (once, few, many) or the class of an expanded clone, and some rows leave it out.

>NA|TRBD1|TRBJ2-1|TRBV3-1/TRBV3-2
CASKRGTDYNEQFF
TGTGCCAGCAAACGTGGGACAGACTACAATGAGCAGTTCTTC
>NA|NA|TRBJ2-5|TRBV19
CATPTLGNATQYF
TGTGCCACCCCGACACTGGGCAATGCAACCCAGTACTTC
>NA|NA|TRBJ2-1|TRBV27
CASSYRDFYNEQFF
TGTGCCAGCAGTTACCGGGATTTTTACAATGAGCAGTTCTTC
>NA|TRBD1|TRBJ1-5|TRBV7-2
CASSFDRVSNQPQHF
TGTGCCAGCAGTTTCGACAGGGTAAGCAATCAGCCCCAGCATTTT
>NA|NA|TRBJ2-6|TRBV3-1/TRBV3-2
CASSPPGFSGANVLTF
TGTGCCAGCAGCCCTCCGGGGTTCTCTGGGGCCAACGTCCTGACTTTC
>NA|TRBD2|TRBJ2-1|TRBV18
CASSPPVGSGREQFF
TGTGCCAGCTCACCACCCGTCGGTTCCGGGAGGGAGCAGTTCTTC
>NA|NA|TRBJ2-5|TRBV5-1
CASSLEGSQTQYF
TGCGCCAGCAGCTTGGAGGGGTCGCAGACCCAGTACTTC
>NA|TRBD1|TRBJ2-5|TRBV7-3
CASSSDQGQGDVAAETQYF
TGTGCCAGCAGCTCTGACCAGGGACAGGGAGACGTCGCCGCAGAGACCCAGTACTTC
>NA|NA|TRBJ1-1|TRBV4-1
CASSQNTGPGAFF
TGCGCCAGCAGCCAAAACACAGGGCCTGGGGCTTTCTTT
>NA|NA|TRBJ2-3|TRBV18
CASSPEIATLAGTDTQYF
TGTGCCAGCTCACCAGAGATAGCGACCCTGGCTGGAACAGATACGCAGTATTTT
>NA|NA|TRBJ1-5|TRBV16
CASSQRREGDQPQHF
TGTGCCAGCAGCCAAAGGAGGGAGGGGGATCAGCCCCAGCATTTT
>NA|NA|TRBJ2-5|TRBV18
CASSLLQGKETQYF
TGTGCCAGCTCACTCCTACAGGGAAAAGAGACCCAGTACTTC
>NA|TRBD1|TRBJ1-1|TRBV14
CASSQDRGRIHTEAFF
TGTGCCAGCAGCCAAGATAGGGGGCGGATACACACTGAAGCTTTCTTT
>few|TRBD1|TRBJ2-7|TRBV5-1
CASSSSGTGGAEQYF
TGCGCCAGCAGCTCATCCGGGACAGGGGGCGCCGAGCAGTACTTC
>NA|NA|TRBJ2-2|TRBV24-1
CATSPGWATNTGELFF
TGTGCCACCAGCCCGGGGTGGGCGACGAACACCGGGGAGCTGTTTTTT
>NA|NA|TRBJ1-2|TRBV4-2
CASSQVAGTNYGYTF
TGTGCCAGCAGCCAAGTTGCAGGTACTAACTATGGCTACACCTTC
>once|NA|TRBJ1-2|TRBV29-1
CSVGGVNYGYTF
TGCAGCGTTGGTGGAGTAAACTATGGCTACACCTTC
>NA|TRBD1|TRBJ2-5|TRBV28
CASSHRDRVSETQYF
TGTGCCAGCAGCCACAGAGACAGGGTATCGGAGACCCAGTACTTC
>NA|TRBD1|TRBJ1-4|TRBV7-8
CASSKGQGAREKLFF
TGTGCCAGCAGCAAGGGACAGGGGGCGCGAGAAAAACTGTTTTTT
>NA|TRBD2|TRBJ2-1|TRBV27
CASSSLAGSYNEQFF
TGTGCCAGCAGTAGCCTAGCGGGATCCTACAATGAGCAGTTCTTC
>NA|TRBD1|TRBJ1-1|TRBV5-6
CASSKTKGAKVNTEAFF
TGTGCCAGCAGCAAAACAAAGGGGGCTAAGGTGAACACTGAAGCTTTCTTT
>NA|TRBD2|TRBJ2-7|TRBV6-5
CASSLRGETYEQYF
TGTGCCAGCAGTCTCCGGGGGGAAACCTACGAGCAGTACTTC
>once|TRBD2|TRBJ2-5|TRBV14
CASSQDRGGVETQYF
TGTGCCAGCAGCCAAGATAGGGGAGGGGTAGAGACCCAGTACTTC
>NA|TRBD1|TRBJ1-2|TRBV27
CASSGDRGNYGYTF
TGTGCCAGCAGTGGGGACAGGGGCAACTATGGCTACACCTTC
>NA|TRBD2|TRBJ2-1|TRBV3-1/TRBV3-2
CASSQVDAGGYNEQFF
TGTGCCAGCAGCCAAGTAGATGCGGGGGGCTACAATGAGCAGTTCTTC
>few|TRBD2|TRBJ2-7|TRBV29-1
CSVATSGVYEQYF
TGCAGCGTTGCCACTAGCGGGGTTTACGAGCAGTACTTC
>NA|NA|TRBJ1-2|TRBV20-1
CSASVTSYGYTF
TGCAGTGCTAGTGTTACTTCCTATGGCTACACCTTC
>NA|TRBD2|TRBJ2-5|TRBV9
CASSVGIGRTYQETQYF
TGTGCCAGCAGCGTGGGCATCGGGAGGACCTACCAAGAGACCCAGTACTTC
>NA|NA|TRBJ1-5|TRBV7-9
CASSKGHNQPQHF
TGTGCCTCTAGTAAGGGGCACAATCAGCCCCAGCATTTT
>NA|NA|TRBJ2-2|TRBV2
CASTESRGNTGELFF
TGTGCCAGCACGGAGTCCAGGGGCAACACCGGGGAGCTGTTTTTT
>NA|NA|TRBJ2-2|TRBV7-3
CASSPRVSTGELFF
TGTGCCAGCAGTCCGAGGGTTTCAACGGGGGAGCTGTTTTTT
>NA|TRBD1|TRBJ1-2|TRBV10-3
CAISAGQGARGGRGYTF
TGTGCCATCAGTGCGGGACAGGGGGCGCGTGGAGGTAGAGGCTACACCTTC
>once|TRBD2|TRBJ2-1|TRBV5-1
CASRSVAGGSSYNEQFF
TGCGCCAGCAGATCAGTAGCGGGGGGTTCTTCCTACAATGAGCAGTTCTTC
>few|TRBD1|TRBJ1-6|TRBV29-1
CSVGTGEDSPLHF
TGCAGCGTCGGGACAGGCGAGGACTCACCCCTCCACTTT
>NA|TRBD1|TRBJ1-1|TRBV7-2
CASSLPWTGRFRVHTEAFF
TGTGCCAGCAGCTTACCTTGGACAGGGCGATTTCGGGTGCACACTGAAGCTTTCTTT
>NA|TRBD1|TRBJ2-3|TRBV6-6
CASSPRGRRGYTDTQYF
TGTGCCAGCAGTCCCAGGGGGCGGAGGGGTTACACAGATACGCAGTATTTT
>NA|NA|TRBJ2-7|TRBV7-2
CASSSRTTQAFSYEQYF
TGTGCCAGCAGCTCCCGAACGACCCAGGCTTTCTCCTACGAGCAGTACTTC
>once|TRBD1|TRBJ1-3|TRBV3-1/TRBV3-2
CASSRQGENTIYF
TGTGCCAGCAGCCGACAGGGTGAAAACACCATATATTTT
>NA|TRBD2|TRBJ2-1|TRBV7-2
CASSRTSGRYNEQFF
TGTGCCAGCAGCCGGACTAGCGGGAGATACAATGAGCAGTTCTTC
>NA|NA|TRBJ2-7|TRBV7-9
CASSSLARGLRYEQYF
TGTGCCAGCAGCTCTCTCGCCCGGGGACTGCGCTACGAGCAGTACTTC
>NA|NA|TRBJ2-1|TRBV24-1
CATSEYAGNEQFF
TGTGCCACCAGTGAGTACGCCGGGAATGAGCAGTTCTTC
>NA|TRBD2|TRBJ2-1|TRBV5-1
CASRGLAGEYNEQFF
TGCGCCAGCAGAGGTCTAGCGGGAGAGTACAATGAGCAGTTCTTC
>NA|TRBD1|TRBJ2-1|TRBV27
CASSLSGQYYNEQFF
TGTGCCAGCAGTTTATCGGGACAGTACTACAATGAGCAGTTCTTC
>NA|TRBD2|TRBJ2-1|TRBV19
CASRTSGSSYNEQFF
TGTGCCAGTAGGACTAGCGGGAGCTCCTACAATGAGCAGTTCTTC
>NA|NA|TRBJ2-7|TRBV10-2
CASSEARGGYEQYF
TGCGCCAGCAGTGAGGCCAGGGGAGGGTACGAGCAGTACTTC
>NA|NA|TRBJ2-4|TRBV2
CASSVTQAKNIQYF
TGTGCCAGCAGTGTTACACAAGCCAAAAACATTCAGTACTTC
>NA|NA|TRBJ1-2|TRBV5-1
CASSLESGNYGYTF
TGCGCCAGCAGCTTAGAATCGGGGAACTATGGCTACACCTTC
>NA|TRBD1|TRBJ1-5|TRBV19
CASSTPDRALGPQHF
TGTGCCAGTAGTACCCCGGACAGGGCCTTAGGGCCCCAGCATTTT
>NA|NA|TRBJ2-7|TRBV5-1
CASSLTGPAYEQYF
TGCGCCAGCAGCCTAACAGGGCCCGCCTACGAGCAGTACTTC
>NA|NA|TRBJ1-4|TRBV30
CAWNPRGGLEKLFF
TGTGCCTGGAACCCGCGGGGGGGTTTGGAAAAACTGTTTTTT
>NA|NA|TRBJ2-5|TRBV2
CASSSTGLGETQYF
TGTGCCTCCAGCAGCACGGGTCTGGGAGAGACCCAGTACTTC
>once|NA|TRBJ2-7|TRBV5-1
CASSSDSYEQYF
TGCGCCAGCAGCTCTGACAGCTACGAGCAGTACTTC
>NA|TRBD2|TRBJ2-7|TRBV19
CASSTLADFYEQYF
TGTGCCAGTAGTACCCTAGCGGATTTCTACGAGCAGTACTTC
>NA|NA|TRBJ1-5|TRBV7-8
CASSLGRGDQPQHF
TGTGCCAGCAGCTTAGGGAGGGGAGATCAGCCCCAGCATTTT
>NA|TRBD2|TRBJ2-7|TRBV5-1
CASSLVLAGSYEQYF
TGCGCCAGCAGCTTGGTTCTAGCGGGCTCCTACGAGCAGTACTTC